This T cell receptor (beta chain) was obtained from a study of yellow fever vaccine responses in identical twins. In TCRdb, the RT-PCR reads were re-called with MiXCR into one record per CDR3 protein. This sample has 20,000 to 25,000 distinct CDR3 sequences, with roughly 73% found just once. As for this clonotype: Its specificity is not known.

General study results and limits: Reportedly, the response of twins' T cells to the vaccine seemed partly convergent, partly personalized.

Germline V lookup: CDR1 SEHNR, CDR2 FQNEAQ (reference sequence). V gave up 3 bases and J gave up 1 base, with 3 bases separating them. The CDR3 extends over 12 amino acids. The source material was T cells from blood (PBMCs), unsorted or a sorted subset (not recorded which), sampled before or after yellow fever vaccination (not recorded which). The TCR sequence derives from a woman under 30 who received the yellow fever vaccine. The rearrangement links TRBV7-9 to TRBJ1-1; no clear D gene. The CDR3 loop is CASSFQNTEAFF. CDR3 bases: TGTGCCAGCAGCTTTCAGAACACTGAAGCTTTCTTT.